The 14 T cell receptor beta chains given below trace back to one sample, sequenced in a study of T cell repertoires in cytomegalovirus infection. No antigens are known for them. From the reads, TCRdb called clonotypes with MiXCR, one entry per CDR3 protein. The data hold some 590,000 distinct CDR3 sequences, with almost 40% observed a single time. The sequences come from cultured PBMCs, collected from culture after CMV antigen stimulation. These receptors all come from a human donor in good health (CMV status not recorded). Some clones in this sample may be carry-over from other donors' samples.

The sample holds a few counts of this clonotype. The V gene is TRBV4-1, the J gene TRBJ2-7; the D gene is possibly TRBD2 (6 bases). There are 15 residues in the CDR3. Germline V gene lookup returns CDR1 MGHRA and CDR2 YSYEKL. V lost 1 base, J lost 0 bases, and 10 bases lay in between. CDR3 residues: CASSQGGLYSYEQYF. The CDR3 bases are TGCGCCAGCAGCCAAGGGGGACTGTACTCCTACGAGCAGTACTTC.

The gene calls are TRBV19 and TRBJ1-1, with TRBD1 identical over 12 bases. This CDR3 comprises 17 residues. Germline CDR1 and CDR2: LNHDA and SQIVND (reference sequence). Losses at the gene ends were 1 base for V and 7 bases for J; bases not matched to a gene: 10. The CDR3: CASSIAGTGGAGGEAFF. In DNA form, the CDR3 reads TGTGCCAGTAGTATAGCCGGGACAGGGGGCGCAGGGGGTGAAGCTTTCTTT.

V and J are TRBV10-3 and TRBJ2-1, with 8 bases identical to TRBD1. After removal of 6 bases from V and 7 bases from J, the junction contained 14 bases not matched to a gene. The CDR3 length is 16 residues. The germline V gene has CDR1 ENHRY and CDR2 SYGVKD. The CDR3 loop reads CAIRDARQGTRNEQFF. DNA of the CDR3: TGTGCCATCAGAGATGCCCGACAGGGGACGAGGAATGAGCAGTTCTTC.

V gene TRBV19 combines with J gene TRBJ2-7; TRBD2 agrees at 7 bases. In germline, CDR1 is LNHDA, CDR2 SQIVND (reference sequence). After removal of 1 base from V and 4 bases from J, the junction contained 7 bases not matched to a gene. The CDR3 loop spans 15 amino acids. The CDR3 region has the DNA TGTGCCAGTAGTATAGCTACTAGCGACGCTTACGAGCAGTACTTC. This sequence encodes CASSIATSDAYEQYF. Full variable domain (rest looked up from reference TRBV19 and TRBJ2-7): DGGITQSPKYLFRKEGQNVTLSCEQNLNHDAMYWYRQDPGQGLRLIYYSQIVNDFQKGDIAEGYSVSREKKESFPLTVTSAQKNPTAFYLCASSIATSDAYEQYFGPGTRLTVT.

In this sample, this clonotype turned up a few times. This chain connects TRBV28 to TRBJ1-2; possibly TRBD1 for D (5 bases). Germline CDR1 and CDR2: MDHEN and SYDVKM. V dropped 7 bases and J dropped 4 bases, with 16 bases sitting between them. The CDR3 is made up of 14 amino acids. CDR3 DNA: TGTGCCAGCACCCCTATCGTGCAGGGCTATGGCTACACCTTC. It codes for CASTPIVQGYGYTF.

This clonotype was seen a few times. The rearrangement links TRBV12-3 or TRBV12-4 to TRBJ1-5, with D maybe TRBD1 (5 bases). This CDR3 has 12 residues. V gave up 6 bases and J gave up 6 bases, with 9 bases separating them. The CDR3 coding sequence is TGTGCCAGCAGGGGGGATCTTCAGCCCCAGCATTTT. Translating it yields CASRGDLQPQHF.

This clonotype was counted ten times or more. The V and J genes are TRBV7-2 and TRBJ2-7; the D is unclear. The CDR3 runs 15 residues. Germline V gene lookup returns CDR1 SGHTA and CDR2 FQGNSA. Trimming removed 5 bases at V and 4 bases at J, with 18 bases between. The CDR3 protein is CASSAEVYFRYEQYF. CDR3 sequence (DNA): TGTGCCAGCAGCGCAGAGGTCTATTTTCGGTACGAGCAGTACTTC.

This rearrangement joins TRBV20-1 to TRBJ1-2; 8 bases map to TRBD1. The junction had 6 bases not matched to a gene; V was cut back by 3 bases and J by 6 bases. The germline gives CDR1 DFQATT, CDR2 SNEGSKA (reference sequence). The CDR3 consists of 13 residues. The CDR3 nucleotides read TGCAGTGCTAGGAGACAGGGGTATGATGGCTACACCTTC. This translates into CSARRQGYDGYTF.

This chain connects TRBV12-5 to TRBJ2-5; either TRBD1 or TRBD2 may fit D (5 bases each). Germline V gene lookup returns CDR1 LGHNT and CDR2 FRNRAP. This CDR3 region has 14 residues. The ends were cut back, 5 bases at V and 1 base at J, with 11 bases in the middle. The CDR3 bases are TGTGCTAGTGGTCCGGGACGACGCCAAGAGACCCAGTACTTC. It is translated as CASGPGRRQETQYF.

The J gene is TRBJ1-5, the V gene TRBV12-3 or TRBV12-4; D call uncertain. V gave up 8 bases and J gave up 2 bases, with 10 bases separating them. The CDR3 has 13 amino acids. This chain's CDR3 is CASRRVGNQPQHF. Written as DNA, the CDR3 is TGTGCCAGCCGAAGAGTTGGCAATCAGCCCCAGCATTTT.

This chain links TRBV12-3 or TRBV12-4 with TRBJ1-5; 7 bases are shared with TRBD1. Trimming at V came to 5 bases and at J to 9 bases, leaving 10 bases not matched to a gene. The CDR3 length is 14 residues. CDR3 residues: CASSILDRKGPQHF. As DNA, the CDR3 is TGTGCCAGCAGTATACTGGACAGGAAAGGGCCCCAGCATTTT.

The V gene is TRBV12-3 or TRBV12-4, the J gene TRBJ2-3, with D perhaps TRBD2 (6 bases). The CDR3 has 14 amino acids. Trimming shortened V by 1 base and J by 7 bases, and 12 bases separated the two germline ends. The CDR3 sequence: CASSLELATNTQYF. The CDR3 bases are TGTGCCAGCAGTTTAGAACTAGCCACTAATACGCAGTATTTT.

The chain has TRBV6-8 and TRBJ2-2; D is undetermined. The CDR3 extends over 16 amino acids. Between the trimmed V and J ends, which lost 0 bases and 6 bases, there was a span of 14 bases. CDR1 and CDR2 (germline): MNHGY, SAAAGT. Here the CDR3 reads CASSYSTPSFAGELFF. CDR3 DNA sequence: TGTGCCAGCAGTTACTCGACCCCTTCTTTTGCCGGGGAGCTGTTTTTT.

V is TRBV7-9 and J is TRBJ1-2; D not certain. Germline V gene sequence: CDR1 SEHNR, CDR2 FQNEAQ (reference sequence). The length of the CDR3 is 13 residues. The ends were cut back, 3 bases at V and 1 base at J, with 6 bases in the middle. DNA for the CDR3: TGTGCCAGCAGCTTCGAGGGTAACTATGGCTACACCTTC. It codes for CASSFEGNYGYTF.